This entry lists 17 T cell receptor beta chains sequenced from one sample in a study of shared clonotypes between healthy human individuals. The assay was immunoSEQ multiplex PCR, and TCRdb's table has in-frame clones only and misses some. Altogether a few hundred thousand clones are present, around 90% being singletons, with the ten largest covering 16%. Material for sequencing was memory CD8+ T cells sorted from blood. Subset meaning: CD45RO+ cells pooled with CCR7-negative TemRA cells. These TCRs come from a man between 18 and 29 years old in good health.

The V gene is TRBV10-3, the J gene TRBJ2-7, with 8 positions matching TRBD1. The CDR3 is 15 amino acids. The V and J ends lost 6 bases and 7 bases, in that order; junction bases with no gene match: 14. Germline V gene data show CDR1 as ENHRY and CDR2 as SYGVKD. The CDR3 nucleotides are TGTGCCATCAGGCCAGGGGGCACCGTCACGGGGGAGCAGTACTTC. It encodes CAIRPGGTVTGEQYF.

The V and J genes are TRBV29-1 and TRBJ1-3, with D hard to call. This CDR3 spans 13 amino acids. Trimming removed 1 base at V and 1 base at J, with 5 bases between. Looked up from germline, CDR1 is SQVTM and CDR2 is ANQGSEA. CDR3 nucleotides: TGCAGCGTTGAAGGGGGATCTGGAAACACCATATATTTT. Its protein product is CSVEGGSGNTIYF.

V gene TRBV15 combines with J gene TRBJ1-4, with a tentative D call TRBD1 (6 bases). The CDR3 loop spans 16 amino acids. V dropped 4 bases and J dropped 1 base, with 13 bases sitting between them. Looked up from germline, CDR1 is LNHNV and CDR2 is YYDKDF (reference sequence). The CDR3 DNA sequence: TGTGCCACCAGCATGGGGTACAGGGTAACTAATGAAAAACTGTTTTTT. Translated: CATSMGYRVTNEKLFF.

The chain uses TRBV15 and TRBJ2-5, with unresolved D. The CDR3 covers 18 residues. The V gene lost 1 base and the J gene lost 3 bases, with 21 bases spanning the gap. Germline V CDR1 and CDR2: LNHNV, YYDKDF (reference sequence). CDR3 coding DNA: TGTGCCACCAGCAGAGGACGTACCCTAGTTCTTTTAGAAGAGACCCAGTACTTC. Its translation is CATSRGRTLVLLEETQYF.

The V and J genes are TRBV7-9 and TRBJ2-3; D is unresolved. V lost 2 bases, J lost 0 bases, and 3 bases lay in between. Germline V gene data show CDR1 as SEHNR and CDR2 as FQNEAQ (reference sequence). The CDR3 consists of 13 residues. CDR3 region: CASSLLSTDTQYF. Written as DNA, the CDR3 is TGTGCCAGCAGCTTATTGAGCACAGATACGCAGTATTTT. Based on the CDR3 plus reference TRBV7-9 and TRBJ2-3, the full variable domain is DTGVSQNPRHKITKRGQNVTFRCDPISEHNRLYWYRQTLGQGPEFLTYFQNEAQLEKSRLLSDRFSAERPKGSFSTLEIQRTEQGDSAMYLCASSLLSTDTQYFGPGTRLTVL.

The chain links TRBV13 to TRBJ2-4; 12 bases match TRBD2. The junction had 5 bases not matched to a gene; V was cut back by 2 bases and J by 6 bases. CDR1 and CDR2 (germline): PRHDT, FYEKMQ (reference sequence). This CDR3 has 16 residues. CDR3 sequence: CASSLWTSGMGNIQYF. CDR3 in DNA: TGTGCCAGCAGCTTATGGACTAGCGGGATGGGAAACATTCAGTACTTC.

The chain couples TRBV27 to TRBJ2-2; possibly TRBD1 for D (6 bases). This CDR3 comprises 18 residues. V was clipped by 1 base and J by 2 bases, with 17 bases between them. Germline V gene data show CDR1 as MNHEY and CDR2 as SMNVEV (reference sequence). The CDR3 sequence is CASSLWSGGGPNTGELFF. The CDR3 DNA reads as TGTGCCAGCAGTTTATGGTCTGGGGGCGGGCCTAACACCGGGGAGCTGTTTTTT.

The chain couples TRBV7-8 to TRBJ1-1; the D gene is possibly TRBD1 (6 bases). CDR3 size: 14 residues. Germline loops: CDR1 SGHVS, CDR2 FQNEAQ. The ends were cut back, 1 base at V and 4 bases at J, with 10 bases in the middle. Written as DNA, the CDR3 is TGTGCCAGCAGCTTAGATGCCAGGGGCACTGAAGCTTTCTTT. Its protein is CASSLDARGTEAFF.

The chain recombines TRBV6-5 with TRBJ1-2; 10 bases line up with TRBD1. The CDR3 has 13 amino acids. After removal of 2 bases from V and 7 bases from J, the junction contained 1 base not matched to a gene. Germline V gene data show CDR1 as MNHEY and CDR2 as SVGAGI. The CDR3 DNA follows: TGTGCCAGCAGTTACGACAGGGGGCTTGGCTACACCTTC. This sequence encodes CASSYDRGLGYTF.

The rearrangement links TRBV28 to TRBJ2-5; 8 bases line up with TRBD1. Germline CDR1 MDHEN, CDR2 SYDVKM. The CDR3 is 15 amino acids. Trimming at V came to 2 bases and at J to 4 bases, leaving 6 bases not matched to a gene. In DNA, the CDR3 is TGTGCCAGCAGTTTACTAGGACAGGGAGGAGAGACCCAGTACTTC. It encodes CASSLLGQGGETQYF.

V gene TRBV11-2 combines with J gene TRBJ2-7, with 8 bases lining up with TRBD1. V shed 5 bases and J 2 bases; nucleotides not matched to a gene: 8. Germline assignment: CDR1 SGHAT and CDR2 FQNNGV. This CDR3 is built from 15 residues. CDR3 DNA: TGTGCCAGCAGCCCGACAGGGGACCCAACCTACGAGCAGTACTTC. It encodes CASSPTGDPTYEQYF.

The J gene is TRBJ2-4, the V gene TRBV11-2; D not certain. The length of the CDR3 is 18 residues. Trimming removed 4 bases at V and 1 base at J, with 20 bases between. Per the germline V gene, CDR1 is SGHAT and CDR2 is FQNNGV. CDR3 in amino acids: CASSSHPQPDLAKNIQYF. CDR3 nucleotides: TGTGCCAGCAGCTCACACCCCCAACCAGATCTGGCCAAAAACATTCAGTACTTC.

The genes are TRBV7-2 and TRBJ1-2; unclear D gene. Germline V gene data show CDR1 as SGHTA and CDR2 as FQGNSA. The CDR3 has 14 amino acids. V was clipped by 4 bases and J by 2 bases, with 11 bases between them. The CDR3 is CASSSPTGNYGYTF. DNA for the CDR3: TGTGCCAGCAGCTCACCAACGGGAAACTATGGCTACACCTTC. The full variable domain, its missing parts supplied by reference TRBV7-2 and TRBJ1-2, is GAGVSQSPSNKVTEKGKDVELRCDPISGHTALYWYRQSLGQGLEFLIYFQGNSAPDKSGLPSDRFSAERTGGSVSTLTIQRTQQEDSAVYLCASSSPTGNYGYTFGSGTRLTVV.

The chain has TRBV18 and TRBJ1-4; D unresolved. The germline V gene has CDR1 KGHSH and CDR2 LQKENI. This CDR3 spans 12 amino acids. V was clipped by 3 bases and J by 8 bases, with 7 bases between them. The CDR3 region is CASSPPGEKLFF. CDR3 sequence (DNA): TGTGCCAGCTCACCTCCTGGGGAAAAACTGTTTTTT.

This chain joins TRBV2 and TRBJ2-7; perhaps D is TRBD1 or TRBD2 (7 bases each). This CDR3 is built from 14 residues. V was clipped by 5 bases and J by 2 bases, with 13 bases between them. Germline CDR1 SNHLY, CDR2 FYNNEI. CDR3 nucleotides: TGTGCCAGCAGTCCCAGGGGGGGAACCTACGAGCAGTACTTC. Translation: CASSPRGGTYEQYF.

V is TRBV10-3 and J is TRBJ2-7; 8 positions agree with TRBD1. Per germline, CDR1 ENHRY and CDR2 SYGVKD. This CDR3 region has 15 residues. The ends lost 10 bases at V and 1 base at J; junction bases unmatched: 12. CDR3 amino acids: CATLAEGQASYEQYF. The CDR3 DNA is TGTGCCACCCTGGCCGAGGGACAGGCTTCCTACGAGCAGTACTTC.

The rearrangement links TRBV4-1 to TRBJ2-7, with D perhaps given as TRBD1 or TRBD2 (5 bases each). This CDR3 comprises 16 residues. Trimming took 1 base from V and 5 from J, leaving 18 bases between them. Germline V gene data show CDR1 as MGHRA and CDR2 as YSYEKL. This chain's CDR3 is CASSQGPTWMGDEQYF. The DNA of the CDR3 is TGCGCCAGCAGCCAAGGACCGACGTGGATGGGGGACGAGCAGTACTTC.